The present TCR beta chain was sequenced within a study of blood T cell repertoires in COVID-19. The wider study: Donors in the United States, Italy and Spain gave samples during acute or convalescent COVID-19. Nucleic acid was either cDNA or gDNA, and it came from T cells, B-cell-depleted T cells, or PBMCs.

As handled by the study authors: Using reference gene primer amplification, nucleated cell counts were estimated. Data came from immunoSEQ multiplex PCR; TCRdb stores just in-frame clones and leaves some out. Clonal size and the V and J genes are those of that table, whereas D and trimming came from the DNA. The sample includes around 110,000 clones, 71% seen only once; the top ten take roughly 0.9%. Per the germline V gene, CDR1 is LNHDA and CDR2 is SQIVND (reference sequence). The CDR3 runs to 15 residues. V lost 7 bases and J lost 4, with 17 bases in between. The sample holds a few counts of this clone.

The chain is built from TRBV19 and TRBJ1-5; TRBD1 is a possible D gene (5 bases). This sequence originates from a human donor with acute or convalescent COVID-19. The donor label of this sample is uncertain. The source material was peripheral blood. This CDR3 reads CASTTSREGNQPQHF. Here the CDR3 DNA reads TGTGCCAGTACCACTTCCAGGGAAGGGAATCAGCCCCAGCATTTT.